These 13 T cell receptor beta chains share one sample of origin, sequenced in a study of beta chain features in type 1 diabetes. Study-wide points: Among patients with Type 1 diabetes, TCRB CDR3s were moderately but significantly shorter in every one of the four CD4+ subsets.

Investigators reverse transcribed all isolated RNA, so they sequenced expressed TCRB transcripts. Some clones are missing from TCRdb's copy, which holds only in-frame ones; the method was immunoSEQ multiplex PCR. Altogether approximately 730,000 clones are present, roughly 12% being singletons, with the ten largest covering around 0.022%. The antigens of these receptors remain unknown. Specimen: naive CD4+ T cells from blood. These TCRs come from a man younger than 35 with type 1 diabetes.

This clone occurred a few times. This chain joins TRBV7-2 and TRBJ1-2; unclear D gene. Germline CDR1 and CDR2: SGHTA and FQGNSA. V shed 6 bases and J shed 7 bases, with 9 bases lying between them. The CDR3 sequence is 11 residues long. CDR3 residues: CASRRTGGYTF. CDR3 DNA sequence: TGTGCCAGCAGACGGACGGGTGGCTACACCTTC.

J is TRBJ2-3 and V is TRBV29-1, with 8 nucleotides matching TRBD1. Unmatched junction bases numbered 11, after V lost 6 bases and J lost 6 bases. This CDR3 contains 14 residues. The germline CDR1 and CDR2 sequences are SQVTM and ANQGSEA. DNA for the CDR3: TGCAGCGTGCAGAGAACCACAGGGGGGGATACGCAGTATTTT. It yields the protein CSVQRTTGGDTQYF.

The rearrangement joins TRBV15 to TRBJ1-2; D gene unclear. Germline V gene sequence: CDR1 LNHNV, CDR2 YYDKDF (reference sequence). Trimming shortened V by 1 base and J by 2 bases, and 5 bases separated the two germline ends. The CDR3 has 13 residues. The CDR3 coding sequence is TGTGCCACCAGCAGAGTGGGGAACTATGGCTACACCTTC. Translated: CATSRVGNYGYTF.

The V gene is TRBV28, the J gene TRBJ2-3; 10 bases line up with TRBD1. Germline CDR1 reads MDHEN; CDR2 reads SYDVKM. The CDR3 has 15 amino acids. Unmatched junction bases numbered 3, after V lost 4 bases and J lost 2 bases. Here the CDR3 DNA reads TGTGCCAGCAGTTGGGGGACAGGGGCCACAGATACGCAGTATTTT. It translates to CASSWGTGATDTQYF.

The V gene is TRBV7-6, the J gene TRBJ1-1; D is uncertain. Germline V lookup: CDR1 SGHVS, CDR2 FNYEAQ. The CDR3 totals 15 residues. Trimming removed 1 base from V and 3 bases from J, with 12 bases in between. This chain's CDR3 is CASSLDQLSYTEAFF. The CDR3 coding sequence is TGTGCCAGCAGCTTAGATCAGCTTTCGTACACTGAAGCTTTCTTT.

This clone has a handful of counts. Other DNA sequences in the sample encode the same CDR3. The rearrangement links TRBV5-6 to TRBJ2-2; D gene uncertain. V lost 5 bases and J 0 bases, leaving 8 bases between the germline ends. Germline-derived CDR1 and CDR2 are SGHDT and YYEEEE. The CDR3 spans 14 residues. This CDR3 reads CASRRTANTGELFF. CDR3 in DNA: TGTGCCAGCAGGCGAACCGCGAACACCGGGGAGCTGTTTTTT. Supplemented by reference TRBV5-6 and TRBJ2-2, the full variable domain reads DAGVTQSPTHLIKTRGQQVTLRCSPKSGHDTVSWYQQALGQGPQFIFQYYEEEERQRGNFPDRFSGHQFPNYSSELNVNALLLGDSALYLCASRRTANTGELFFGEGSRLTVL.

The CDR3 loop is CAWSVGGGEAFF. CDR3 nucleotide sequence: TGTGCCTGGAGTGTAGGGGGCGGTGAAGCTTTCTTT. V and J are TRBV30 and TRBJ1-1; 7 positions agree with TRBD1. V was pared by 0 bases and J by 7 bases, with 2 bases of the junction left unmatched. The V gene's germline CDR1 is GTSNPN and CDR2 SVGIG (reference sequence). The CDR3 totals 12 residues.

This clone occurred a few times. CDR3 sequence: CASSEWGQGYGTDTQYF. CDR3 nucleotides: TGTGCCAGCAGTGAGTGGGGGCAGGGTTACGGAACAGATACGCAGTATTTT. The gene calls are TRBV2 and TRBJ2-3; TRBD1 is a possible D gene (6 bases). This CDR3 is 17 amino acids long. The V end was cut by 3 bases, the J end by 3 bases, with 19 bases between. CDR1 is SNHLY and CDR2 is FYNNEI in the germline V gene. The whole variable domain, filled in from reference TRBV2 and TRBJ2-3, reads EPEVTQTPSHQVTQMGQEVILRCVPISNHLYFYWYRQILGQKVEFLVSFYNNEISEKSEIFDDQFSVERPDGSNFTLKIRSTKLEDSAMYFCASSEWGQGYGTDTQYFGPGTRLTVL.

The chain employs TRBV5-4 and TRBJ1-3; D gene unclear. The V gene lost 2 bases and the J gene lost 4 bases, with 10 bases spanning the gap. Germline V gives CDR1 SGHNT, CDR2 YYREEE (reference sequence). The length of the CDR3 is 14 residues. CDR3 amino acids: CASSLHEEGNTIYF. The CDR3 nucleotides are TGTGCCAGCAGCTTACACGAGGAAGGAAACACCATATATTTT.

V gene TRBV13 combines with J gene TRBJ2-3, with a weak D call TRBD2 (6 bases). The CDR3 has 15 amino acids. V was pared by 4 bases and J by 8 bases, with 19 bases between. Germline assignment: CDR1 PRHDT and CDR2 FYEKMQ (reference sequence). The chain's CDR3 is CASSSGDRGYVTQYF. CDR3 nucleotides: TGTGCCAGCAGCTCGGGGGATAGGGGTTACGTTACGCAGTATTTT.

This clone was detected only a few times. The CDR3 DNA is TGCGCCAGCAGCCAAGTGGGACTAGCTCAAGAGACCCAGTACTTC. It codes for CASSQVGLAQETQYF. The chain couples TRBV4-1 to TRBJ2-5, with 9 positions matching TRBD2. This CDR3 is built from 15 residues. Trimming at V came to 1 base and at J to 2 bases, leaving 2 bases not matched to a gene. The V gene's germline CDR1 is MGHRA and CDR2 YSYEKL.

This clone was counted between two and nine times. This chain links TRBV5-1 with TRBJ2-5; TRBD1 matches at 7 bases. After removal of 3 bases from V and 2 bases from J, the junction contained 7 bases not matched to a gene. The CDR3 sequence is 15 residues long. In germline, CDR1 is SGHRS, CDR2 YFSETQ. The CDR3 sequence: CASSSLPGQQETQYF. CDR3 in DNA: TGCGCCAGCAGCTCCCTTCCGGGACAGCAAGAGACCCAGTACTTC. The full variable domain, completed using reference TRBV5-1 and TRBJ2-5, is KAGVTQTPRYLIKTRGQQVTLSCSPISGHRSVSWYQQTPGQGLQFLFEYFSETQRNKGNFPGRFSGRQFSNSRSEMNVSTLELGDSALYLCASSSLPGQQETQYFGPGTRLLVL.

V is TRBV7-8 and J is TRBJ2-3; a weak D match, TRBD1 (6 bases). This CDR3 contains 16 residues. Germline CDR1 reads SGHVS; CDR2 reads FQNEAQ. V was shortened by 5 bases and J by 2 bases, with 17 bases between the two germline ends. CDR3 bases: TGTGCCAGCAGCGCCAGACCGGGACACAACACAGATACGCAGTATTTT. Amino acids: CASSARPGHNTDTQYF.